These T cell receptor beta chains were read from a single sample in a study of blood T cell repertoires in COVID-19. The method was immunoSEQ multiplex PCR; TCRdb's version includes in-frame clones alone and lacks a portion of them. The sample lists a few hundred thousand clones; about 90% were seen once. Material for sequencing was peripheral blood. These receptors were obtained from a woman under 40 with COVID-19, enrolled during active disease. Each CDR3 is given with its conserved first and last residue. Each record gives: V gene, J gene, D gene, clone size, CDR3 DNA, CDR3 protein. The D gene is left open where the match is weak. Some rows have no size entry. The others give once, few or many, or a class for an expanded clone.

V: TRBV6-5; J: TRBJ1-6; D: NA; size: NA; DNA: TGTGCCAGCAGCCTGAACGAGACACCCCTCCACTTT; CDR3: CASSLNETPLHF
V: TRBV13; J: TRBJ1-1; D: NA; size: NA; DNA: TGTGCCAGCAGCCCCTCACCATCAGGGGCTGGCACTGAAGCTTTCTTT; CDR3: CASSPSPSGAGTEAFF
V: TRBV4-3; J: TRBJ1-2; D: NA; size: once; DNA: TGCGCTAGCAGCCAAGTGGGCGGGGGCAGCTATGGCTACACCTTC; CDR3: CASSQVGGGSYGYTF
V: TRBV28; J: TRBJ2-1; D: NA; size: NA; DNA: TGTGCCAGCAGTTTAGGGGGGACCCCCTACAATGAGCAGTTCTTC; CDR3: CASSLGGTPYNEQFF
V: TRBV19; J: TRBJ2-2; D: NA; size: few; DNA: TGTGCCAGTACGTTAGGGACACTTCATACCGGGGAGCTGTTTTTT; CDR3: CASTLGTLHTGELFF
V: TRBV7-9; J: TRBJ2-3; D: NA; size: NA; DNA: TGTGCCAGCAGCTCCCTAGATGTCACAGATACGCAGTATTTT; CDR3: CASSSLDVTDTQYF
V: TRBV5-1; J: TRBJ2-7; D: NA; size: NA; DNA: TGCGCCAGCAGCTTAATGACAGGCAACTCCTACGAGCAGTACTTC; CDR3: CASSLMTGNSYEQYF
V: TRBV11-2; J: TRBJ1-2; D: NA; size: NA; DNA: TGTGCCAGCAGCTTAGAACGAGGAACTGGCTACACCTTC; CDR3: CASSLERGTGYTF
V: TRBV24-1; J: TRBJ2-3; D: TRBD1; size: NA; DNA: TGTGCCACCAGTCGGACAGGGACAACCACAGATACGCAGTATTTT; CDR3: CATSRTGTTTDTQYF
V: TRBV29-1; J: TRBJ1-4; D: NA; size: NA; DNA: TGCAGCGTCGTAGCAGGGGCTGAAAATGAAAAACTGTTTTTT; CDR3: CSVVAGAENEKLFF
V: TRBV12-3/TRBV12-4; J: TRBJ2-7; D: NA; size: NA; DNA: TGTGCCAGCAGTTTTGGTGGGCCTGGCGAGCAGTACTTC; CDR3: CASSFGGPGEQYF
V: TRBV4-3; J: TRBJ2-1; D: TRBD1; size: NA; DNA: TGCGCCAGCAGCCAAGATACGGGGACAGGCTCCTACAATGAGCAGTTCTTC; CDR3: CASSQDTGTGSYNEQFF
V: TRBV12-5; J: TRBJ2-3; D: TRBD2; size: NA; DNA: TGTGCTAGTGGTTTGCCACCGGGACTAAGTACGCAGTATTTT; CDR3: CASGLPPGLSTQYF
V: TRBV9; J: TRBJ2-7; D: NA; size: NA; DNA: TGTGCCAGCAGCGTAGGTGGGGGGTTGAGCTCCTACGAGCAGTACTTC; CDR3: CASSVGGGLSSYEQYF
V: TRBV19; J: TRBJ2-2; D: NA; size: NA; DNA: TGTGCCAGTAGCCATGGACAGAACACCGGGGAGCTGTTTTTT; CDR3: CASSHGQNTGELFF
V: TRBV19; J: TRBJ1-1; D: TRBD1; size: NA; DNA: TGTGCCACTACGCCGGGACAGGCACCCTCTGAAGCTTTCTTT; CDR3: CATTPGQAPSEAFF
V: TRBV6-5; J: TRBJ2-3; D: TRBD2; size: NA; DNA: TGTGCCAGCAGTTATGGGGAGCGGGGACGCACAGATACGCAGTATTTT; CDR3: CASSYGERGRTDTQYF
V: TRBV19; J: TRBJ2-7; D: TRBD1; size: NA; DNA: TGTGCCAGTAGGATGACAGGGGCGGGTTACTACGAGCAGTACTTC; CDR3: CASRMTGAGYYEQYF
V: TRBV15; J: TRBJ1-5; D: TRBD1; size: NA; DNA: TGTGCCACCAGCAGCCACAGGGGTAGCAATCAGCCCCAGCATTTT; CDR3: CATSSHRGSNQPQHF
V: TRBV18; J: TRBJ1-5; D: TRBD1; size: NA; DNA: TGTGCCAGCTCACCCGGGACAGGGAGGGAGCCCCAGCATTTT; CDR3: CASSPGTGREPQHF
V: TRBV28; J: TRBJ1-2; D: TRBD1; size: once; DNA: TGTGCCAGCAGTACCCCCACCGGGACAGGGCCGGAGGGCTACACCTTC; CDR3: CASSTPTGTGPEGYTF
V: TRBV13; J: TRBJ2-5; D: NA; size: NA; DNA: TGTGCCAGCAGCTCCCAGAGGGAGGGGGAAGAGACCCAGTACTTC; CDR3: CASSSQREGEETQYF
V: TRBV9; J: TRBJ2-3; D: TRBD1; size: NA; DNA: TGTGCCAGCAGCGAATGGACAGGGGGATTGAACACAGATACGCAGTATTTT; CDR3: CASSEWTGGLNTDTQYF
V: TRBV19; J: TRBJ2-5; D: TRBD2; size: NA; DNA: TGTGCCAGTAGGGGACCGGGACTAGGGGCGTCAGAGACCCAGTACTTC; CDR3: CASRGPGLGASETQYF
V: TRBV3-1/TRBV3-2; J: TRBJ1-2; D: NA; size: NA; DNA: TGTGCCAGCAGCCAAGTATCCGGGGGAGGGGGCTATGGCTACACCTTC; CDR3: CASSQVSGGGGYGYTF
V: TRBV7-2; J: TRBJ2-7; D: TRBD1; size: few; DNA: TGTGCCAGCAGCCCGAGGACAGGGCTCTCCTACGAGCAGTACTTC; CDR3: CASSPRTGLSYEQYF
V: TRBV2; J: TRBJ2-1; D: NA; size: NA; DNA: TGTGCCAGCAGTGAAGGCCTAGCTGGGTTAAATGAGCAGTTCTTC; CDR3: CASSEGLAGLNEQFF
V: TRBV6-6; J: TRBJ1-1; D: TRBD1; size: NA; DNA: TGTGCCAGCAGTTTGTCACAGGGGGTCACTGAAGCTTTCTTT; CDR3: CASSLSQGVTEAFF
V: TRBV10-1; J: TRBJ2-1; D: NA; size: NA; DNA: TGCGCCAGCAGTGGATCGAAGGTGGAGGTTCTGAATGAGCAGTTCTTC; CDR3: CASSGSKVEVLNEQFF
V: TRBV28; J: TRBJ1-6; D: NA; size: NA; DNA: TGTGCCAGCAGTTTGGCCTACGGGTCCTATAATTCACCCCTCCACTTT; CDR3: CASSLAYGSYNSPLHF
V: TRBV5-1; J: TRBJ1-6; D: NA; size: few; DNA: TGCGCCAGCAGCTTGCTTCCGACAGAAGCTAATTCACCCCTCCACTTT; CDR3: CASSLLPTEANSPLHF
V: TRBV3-1/TRBV3-2; J: TRBJ2-1; D: TRBD1; size: NA; DNA: TGTGCCAGCAGCCAATACAGGGGCGGTTACAATGAGCAGTTCTTC; CDR3: CASSQYRGGYNEQFF
V: TRBV18; J: TRBJ1-3; D: NA; size: NA; DNA: TGTGCCAGCATCAGTGGCTCTGGAAACACCATATATTTT; CDR3: CASISGSGNTIYF
V: TRBV3-1/TRBV3-2; J: TRBJ2-1; D: NA; size: NA; DNA: TGTGCCAGCAGCCAATTGTCGAGCTCCTACAATGAGCAGTTCTTC; CDR3: CASSQLSSSYNEQFF
V: TRBV25-1; J: TRBJ2-5; D: NA; size: once; DNA: TGTGCCAGCAGTGTCACCGGGACATGGGAGACCCAGTACTTC; CDR3: CASSVTGTWETQYF
V: TRBV28; J: TRBJ2-3; D: TRBD1; size: NA; DNA: TGTGCCAGCAGTACCCTGACAGGGGGCATGGTCACAGATACGCAGTATTTT; CDR3: CASSTLTGGMVTDTQYF
V: TRBV19; J: TRBJ1-2; D: TRBD1; size: NA; DNA: TGTGCCAGTAGTATCGACAGGGAATATGGCTACACCTTC; CDR3: CASSIDREYGYTF
V: TRBV15; J: TRBJ2-5; D: NA; size: NA; DNA: TGTGCCACCAGCGCCTGGGCAGGGGAGCGAGAGACCCAGTACTTC; CDR3: CATSAWAGERETQYF
V: TRBV28; J: TRBJ1-1; D: NA; size: NA; DNA: TGTGCCAGCAGTTTATCAGACAGAGATGAAGCTTTCTTT; CDR3: CASSLSDRDEAFF
V: TRBV21-1; J: TRBJ2-1; D: NA; size: NA; DNA: TGTGCCAGCAGCCCCCGGGACAGGGTGAAAAATGAGCAGTTCTTC; CDR3: CASSPRDRVKNEQFF
V: TRBV18; J: TRBJ2-5; D: TRBD2; size: once; DNA: TGTGCCAGCTCCGTTAGGAGCGGGACCGCAGAGACCCAGTACTTC; CDR3: CASSVRSGTAETQYF
V: TRBV7-2; J: TRBJ2-1; D: NA; size: NA; DNA: TGTGCCAGCAGCTTAATGGAAGGGGGGGCGGATGAGCAGTTCTTC; CDR3: CASSLMEGGADEQFF